These 4 T cell receptor beta chains share one sample of origin, sequenced in a study of regulatory T cells in long-lasting Graves disease. Time point here: persistent/refractory GD, antithyroid drugs over 5 years with positive TRAb. Generation of the TCR library employed RNA extracted from PBMCs. Researchers made TCR beta libraries by using iRepertoire HTBI primers and running Arm-PCR on CDR3 regions. From the multiplex PCR reads, TCRdb called clonotypes with MiXCR, one entry per CDR3 protein. Of approximately 470,000 distinct CDR3 sequences listed, less than 25% are singletons. Sequenced material: peripheral blood mononuclear cells (PBMCs), taken when the disease was refractory, from a patient treated with antithyroid drugs. The receptors were gathered from a female donor with Graves disease.

This clonotype came up a few times. The J gene is TRBJ2-7, the V gene TRBV15; D gene unclear. The V end lost 5 bases, the J end lost 3 bases, and 5 bases lay between the germline ends. The CDR3 spans 11 residues. Germline V CDR1 and CDR2: LNHNV, YYDKDF (reference sequence). The CDR3 DNA reads as TGTGCCACCAGCGGTGTCTACGAGCAGTACTTC. This sequence encodes CATSGVYEQYF.

This clonotype was counted at least ten times. The chain employs TRBV14 and TRBJ2-7, with 9 bases aligning to TRBD2. The CDR3 runs 15 residues. V lost 0 bases, J lost 6 bases, and 6 bases stayed unmatched. Germline V CDR1 and CDR2: SGHDN, FVKESK. CDR3 loop: CASSQEVWREGEQYF. The CDR3, as DNA: TGTGCCAGCAGCCAAGAAGTTTGGCGGGAGGGCGAGCAGTACTTC.

J is TRBJ2-1 and V is TRBV5-6, with 10 bases aligning to TRBD2. The ends lost 6 bases at V and 4 bases at J; junction bases unmatched: 10. CDR3 size: 16 residues. Looked up from germline, CDR1 is SGHDT and CDR2 is YYEEEE. This CDR3 reads CASTISGRWGYNEQFF. CDR3 coding DNA: TGTGCCAGCACCATTAGCGGGAGGTGGGGGTACAATGAGCAGTTCTTC.

The V gene is TRBV19, the J gene TRBJ2-1; D might be TRBD1 (6 bases). Trimming left V 3 bases short and J 8 bases short, with 14 bases between. This CDR3 contains 14 residues. From germline, CDR1 is LNHDA and CDR2 SQIVND (reference sequence). CDR3 residues: CASSIWTATDEQFF. The CDR3 nucleotides read TGTGCCAGTAGTATTTGGACAGCGACGGATGAGCAGTTCTTC.